Below are 26 T cell receptor beta chains sequenced from a single sample in a study of blood T cells in healthy people across ages. Through a sample-barcoded 5' primer and a J-beta primer mix, a second PCR was run for about 6 to 11 cycles. TCRdb reprocessed the 5' RACE reads with MiXCR, giving one entry per CDR3 protein. Of over 700,000 distinct CDR3 sequences in the sample, approximately 53% were seen once. The sequenced sample consisted of blood. Every receptor here comes from a man at least 80 years old in good health.

V usage is TRBV3-1 and J usage is TRBJ2-5, with D possibly being TRBD1 (5 bases). The germline CDR1 and CDR2 sequences are LGHDT and YNNKEL (reference sequence). V shed 2 bases and J shed 2 bases, with 6 bases lying between them. The CDR3 loop spans 13 amino acids. The CDR3 here is CASSQRGQETQYF. In DNA form, the CDR3 reads TGTGCCAGCAGCCAAAGGGGTCAAGAGACCCAGTACTTC.

In this sample, this clonotype turned up a few times. The gene calls are TRBV6-2 or TRBV6-3 and TRBJ1-2; D is possibly TRBD1 (5 bases). The CDR3 runs to 12 residues. The V gene's germline CDR1 is MNHEY and CDR2 SVGEGT. Trimming removed 7 bases from V and 3 bases from J, with 9 bases in between. The CDR3 loop is CASTRADYGYTF. In nucleotides, the CDR3 is TGTGCCAGCACCAGGGCGGACTATGGCTACACCTTC.

This chain uses TRBV24-1 with TRBJ2-7, with 9 positions matching TRBD1. The CDR3 consists of 15 residues. V dropped 4 bases and J dropped 5; count of bases not matched to a gene: 8. Germline lookup yields CDR1 KGHDR and CDR2 SFDVKD. This CDR3 reads CATSDPRDRVNEQYF. CDR3 bases: TGTGCCACCAGTGACCCCCGGGACAGGGTGAACGAGCAGTACTTC.

V is TRBV5-1 and J is TRBJ2-3; D is possibly TRBD2 (6 bases). V gave up 3 bases and J gave up 0 bases, with 14 bases separating them. CDR1 and CDR2 from the germline V gene are SGHRS and YFSETQ. The CDR3 covers 16 residues. CDR3 in amino acids: CASSSTFSGSTDTQYF. CDR3 sequence (DNA): TGCGCCAGCAGCTCCACTTTTAGCGGAAGCACAGATACGCAGTATTTT.

The chain links TRBV18 to TRBJ1-2; TRBD1 agrees at 12 bases. The germline CDR1 and CDR2 sequences are KGHSH and LQKENI. The CDR3 runs 17 residues. The V gene end was trimmed by 3 bases and the J gene end by 3 bases; junction bases not matched to a gene: 8. This CDR3 reads CASSPVPGQGADYGYTF. The DNA for the CDR3 is TGTGCCAGCTCACCCGTCCCGGGACAGGGGGCGGACTATGGCTACACCTTC.

With regard to this clonotype: A much larger clone is a single base away; this may be a read error. V is TRBV6-5 and J is TRBJ2-1, with a weak D call TRBD1 (5 bases). Germline CDR1 and CDR2: MNHEY and SVGAGI. The CDR3 covers 11 residues. Trimming left V 6 bases short and J 9 bases short, with 9 bases between. The CDR3 bases are TGTGCCAGCAGCGGCCAGGGTGAGCAGTTCTTC. Translated: CASSGQGEQFF.

The chain has TRBV21-1 and TRBJ2-7; TRBD2, as called in the table, went unchecked against the DNA. TRBV21-1 is described as a pseudogene. The length of the CDR3 is 15 residues. The CDR3 spells CASSRERTRTGEQYF. The CDR3 DNA is TGTGCCAGCAGCAGAGAGAGGACTAGAACAGGAGAGCAGTACTTC.

This rearrangement joins TRBV9 to TRBJ2-3, with D hard to call. The V end was cut by 3 bases, the J end by 2 bases, with 13 bases between. This CDR3 contains 15 residues. CDR1 is SGDLS and CDR2 is YYNGEE in the germline V gene. The CDR3 is CASSGQIRSTDTQYF. The CDR3 DNA is TGTGCCAGCAGCGGGCAGATACGTTCCACAGATACGCAGTATTTT.

With respect to this clonotype: A read error may account for a junction end that differs from germline. The chain links TRBV6-6 to TRBJ2-7; the match to TRBD1 covers 9 bases. The germline V gene encodes CDR1 MNHNY and CDR2 SVGAGI (reference sequence). This CDR3 spans 15 amino acids. Here the CDR3 DNA reads TGTGCCCGCAGCCATACAGGGGGCGATCCCTACGAGCAGTACTTC. Its protein product is CARSHTGGDPYEQYF.

This clonotype was counted only a few times. This chain links TRBV5-5 with TRBJ2-5, with D tentatively TRBD2 (6 bases). Germline V gene data show CDR1 as SGHKS and CDR2 as YYEKEE (reference sequence). Trimming shortened V by 6 bases and J by 4 bases, and 19 bases separated the two germline ends. This CDR3 spans 15 amino acids. DNA of the CDR3: TGTGCCAGCACCACGGGACTCCGAGGGACAGAGACCCAGTACTTC. Translation gives CASTTGLRGTETQYF.

Only a few counts were recorded for this clonotype. The V gene is TRBV12-3 or TRBV12-4, the J gene TRBJ2-1; D remains ambiguous. This CDR3 has 13 residues. Trimming shortened V by 1 base and J by 6 bases, and 7 bases separated the two germline ends. The CDR3: CASSLVQSNEQFF. The CDR3 DNA reads as TGTGCCAGCAGTTTAGTACAGAGCAATGAGCAGTTCTTC.

The J gene is TRBJ2-4, the V gene TRBV12-3 or TRBV12-4; no firm D call. CDR3 length equals 16 residues. The germline V and J ends were trimmed by 2 bases and 0 bases, with 11 bases remaining between them. For the CDR3, the DNA is TGTGCCAGCAGTTTATGGCTGGTACTAGCCAAAAACATTCAGTACTTC. It codes for CASSLWLVLAKNIQYF.

The chain links TRBV6-1 to TRBJ1-2; maybe TRBD1 (6 bases). Germline V gives CDR1 MNHNS, CDR2 SASEGT. V dropped 0 bases and J dropped 5 bases, with 19 bases sitting between them. The length of the CDR3 is 17 residues. CDR3 sequence reads: CASSEALGGPKDYGYTF. The DNA for the CDR3 is TGTGCCAGCAGTGAAGCGCTGGGGGGGCCGAAGGATTATGGCTACACCTTC.

The V call is TRBV27, the J call TRBJ1-5; TRBD1 aligns across 8 bases. This CDR3 spans 17 amino acids. V lost 4 bases, J lost 4 bases, and 12 bases stayed unmatched. Germline CDR1 reads MNHEY; CDR2 reads SMNVEV (reference sequence). CDR3 bases: TGTGCCAGCAGTTCGGTCACCGGGACAGGATTAAATCAGCCCCAGCATTTT. Its translation is CASSSVTGTGLNQPQHF.

This clonotype was found many times. The chain links TRBV3-1 to TRBJ2-2, with 13 nucleotides matching TRBD2. V lost 4 bases to trimming and J lost 7 bases; unmatched junction nucleotides: 6. The CDR3 is made up of 16 amino acids. Per germline, CDR1 LGHDT and CDR2 YNNKEL (reference sequence). CDR3 nucleotide sequence: TGTGCCAGCAGCCGCGGGACTAGCGGGATTGTCGGGGAGCTGTTTTTT. Protein sequence: CASSRGTSGIVGELFF. The complete variable domain, with remaining parts taken from reference TRBV3-1 and TRBJ2-2, reads DTAVSQTPKYLVTQMGNDKSIKCEQNLGHDTMYWYKQDSKKFLKIMFSYNNKELIINETVPNRFSPKSPDKAHLNLHINSLELGDSAVYFCASSRGTSGIVGELFFGEGSRLTVL.

This clonotype occurred once. The chain carries TRBV2 and TRBJ2-7, with 7 bases lining up with TRBD1. The germline V gene has CDR1 SNHLY and CDR2 FYNNEI. There are 14 residues in the CDR3. With 5 bases clipped from V and 3 bases from J, the junction kept 7 bases outside the gene matches. The CDR3 loop is CASSQQGTVYEQYF. CDR3 in DNA: TGTGCCAGCAGTCAACAGGGGACCGTCTACGAGCAGTACTTC.

This clonotype has only a few counts. This sequence joins TRBV27 and TRBJ2-1; 9 bases line up with TRBD1. This CDR3 is 15 amino acids long. The J segment lost 7 bases and the V segment lost 6 bases, leaving 10 bases of the junction unmatched. Per germline, CDR1 MNHEY and CDR2 SMNVEV (reference sequence). CDR3 loop: CASSRGGQGRNEQFF. In DNA form, the CDR3 reads TGTGCCAGCAGCCGAGGGGGACAGGGAAGGAATGAGCAGTTCTTC.

As DNA, the CDR3 is TGTGCCAGCAGTTTTCAAACTAGCGGGAGGCTGGCCTACAATGAGCAGTTCTTC. It yields the protein CASSFQTSGRLAYNEQFF. V is TRBV12-3 or TRBV12-4 and J is TRBJ2-1, with 12 bases that match TRBD2. V lost 3 bases to trimming and J lost 2 bases; unmatched junction nucleotides: 8. The CDR3 has 18 residues.

The V call is TRBV27, the J call TRBJ2-2, with D maybe TRBD1 (6 bases). CDR1 and CDR2 (germline): MNHEY, SMNVEV (reference sequence). The CDR3 runs 11 residues. Trimming took 8 bases from V and 7 from J, leaving 8 bases between them. The CDR3 bases are TGTGCCAGCGCCAGGGGCGGGGAGCTGTTTTTT. Encoded protein: CASARGGELFF.

This clonotype was picked up a small number of times. The chain carries TRBV6-2 or TRBV6-3 and TRBJ2-5, with a possible D match to TRBD1 (6 bases). From germline, CDR1 is MNHEY and CDR2 SVGEGT. Trimming removed 6 bases at V and 2 bases at J, with 10 bases between. The CDR3 extends over 13 amino acids. CDR3 in amino acids: CASRPTGQETQYF. The CDR3 coding sequence is TGTGCCAGCAGACCCACAGGGCAAGAGACCCAGTACTTC.

V gene TRBV10-3 combines with J gene TRBJ2-1, with D perhaps TRBD1 (5 bases). CDR3 length equals 14 residues. Germline V gene sequence: CDR1 ENHRY, CDR2 SYGVKD. V lost 4 bases and J 8 bases, leaving 15 bases between the germline ends. The CDR3 region has the DNA TGTGCCATCAGTGGTGTCAGGGTGAGCCATGAGCAGTTCTTC. Its protein is CAISGVRVSHEQFF.

This chain links TRBV18 with TRBJ2-7; 7 positions agree with TRBD1. This CDR3 region has 16 residues. The germline V gene encodes CDR1 KGHSH and CDR2 LQKENI. Trimming removed 5 bases from V and 3 bases from J; junction bases left unmatched: 13. This CDR3 reads CASSLISGTAIYEQYF. CDR3 DNA sequence: TGTGCCAGCTCATTAATTTCCGGGACAGCGATCTACGAGCAGTACTTC.

The CDR3 here is CASSQDLRKQFF. Here the CDR3 DNA reads TGTGCCAGCAGCCAAGATCTCCGTAAGCAGTTCTTC. The chain has TRBV3-1 and TRBJ2-1; D is unresolved. The V end was cut by 0 bases, the J end by 11 bases, with 8 bases between. Germline V gene data show CDR1 as LGHDT and CDR2 as YNNKEL (reference sequence). This CDR3 comprises 12 residues.

This clonotype has just one count. The chain joins TRBV20-1 to TRBJ2-7; tentatively, D is TRBD1 (6 bases). V lost 4 bases and J lost 0, with 13 bases in between. The CDR3 is 14 amino acids. CDR1 is DFQATT, CDR2 SNEGSKA, per germline (reference sequence). The CDR3 DNA reads TGCAGTGCTACCGACAGGTCCGTCTCCTACGAGCAGTACTTC. As protein: CSATDRSVSYEQYF.

The chain combines TRBV10-3 with TRBJ2-3; the D call may be TRBD1 or TRBD2 (5 bases each). The V end was cut by 5 bases, the J end by 1 base, with 10 bases between. The length of the CDR3 is 14 residues. CDR1 is ENHRY, CDR2 SYGVKD, per germline. CDR3 amino acids: CAISQGRGTDTQYF. DNA of the CDR3: TGTGCCATCAGTCAGGGACGGGGCACAGATACGCAGTATTTT.

This clonotype was recorded a few times. The CDR3 is CASATGGRETQYF. The CDR3 nucleotides are TGTGCCAGTGCGACAGGGGGAAGGGAGACCCAGTACTTC. The chain recombines TRBV12-3 or TRBV12-4 with TRBJ2-5; 9 bases are a match to TRBD1. V shed 9 bases, J shed 5 bases, and the junction held 7 bases outside the gene matches. This CDR3 is 13 amino acids long.